A selection of T cell receptor beta chains follows, all from one sample in a study of radiotherapy plus CTLA-4 blockade in lung cancer. Here immunoSEQ multiplex PCR was the method, and the copy in TCRdb shows in-frame clones only, minus some. This sample has fewer than 65,000 clones, with about 80% found just once. The sample here was peripheral blood, taken from a patient treated with radiotherapy plus ipilimumab. The receptors stem from a human donor with non-small cell lung cancer whose response to radiotherapy plus ipilimumab could not be evaluated. CDR3s include the opening cysteine and the closing phenylalanine or tryptophan. Each record gives: clone size, V gene, CDR3 length, D gene, J gene, CDR3 protein, CDR3 DNA. The D gene is left open where the match is weak. The size field is filled for only some rows; it gives once, few, many or a size class.

clone_size: .; v_call: TRBV23-1; cdr3_length: 16; d_call: .; j_call: TRBJ2-2; cdr3_aa: CASSPPRGAETGELFF; cdr3_nt: TGCGCCAGCAGTCCCCCCCGGGGGGCAGAGACCGGGGAGCTGTTTTTT
clone_size: .; v_call: TRBV14; cdr3_length: 16; d_call: .; j_call: TRBJ1-1; cdr3_aa: CASSQENRVWNTEAFF; cdr3_nt: TGTGCCAGCAGCCAAGAGAACAGGGTATGGAACACTGAAGCTTTCTTT
clone_size: .; v_call: TRBV4-3; cdr3_length: 15; d_call: .; j_call: TRBJ2-5; cdr3_aa: CASSQGRDEGETQYF; cdr3_nt: TGCGCCAGCAGCCAAGGGCGGGATGAGGGAGAGACCCAGTACTTC
clone_size: few; v_call: TRBV7-9; cdr3_length: 14; d_call: .; j_call: TRBJ1-2; cdr3_aa: CASRPAGVLYGYTF; cdr3_nt: TGTGCCAGCAGACCGGCAGGGGTTCTCTATGGCTACACCTTC
clone_size: few; v_call: TRBV4-3; cdr3_length: 15; d_call: TRBD1; j_call: TRBJ2-1; cdr3_aa: CASSQGEGQYNEQFF; cdr3_nt: TGCGCCAGCAGCCAAGGCGAGGGACAGTACAATGAGCAGTTCTTC
clone_size: .; v_call: TRBV10-3; cdr3_length: 14; d_call: .; j_call: TRBJ2-3; cdr3_aa: CAISPRADTDTQYF; cdr3_nt: TGTGCCATCAGTCCCAGGGCTGACACAGATACGCAGTATTTT
clone_size: few; v_call: TRBV29-1; cdr3_length: 13; d_call: .; j_call: TRBJ1-1; cdr3_aa: CSVSNTLNTEAFF; cdr3_nt: TGCAGCGTTTCGAACACACTGAACACTGAAGCTTTCTTT
clone_size: .; v_call: TRBV6-6; cdr3_length: 15; d_call: .; j_call: TRBJ1-1; cdr3_aa: CASSYSRGMNTEAFF; cdr3_nt: TGTGCCAGCAGTTACTCACGGGGGATGAACACTGAAGCTTTCTTT
clone_size: .; v_call: TRBV5-1; cdr3_length: 14; d_call: TRBD1; j_call: TRBJ1-2; cdr3_aa: CASSARQGVDGYTF; cdr3_nt: TGCGCCAGCAGCGCCAGACAGGGTGTGGATGGCTACACCTTC
clone_size: .; v_call: TRBV7-9; cdr3_length: 14; d_call: .; j_call: TRBJ2-2; cdr3_aa: CASRSGANTGELFF; cdr3_nt: TGTGCCAGCAGGTCGGGAGCGAACACCGGGGAGCTGTTTTTT
clone_size: .; v_call: TRBV19; cdr3_length: 15; d_call: TRBD1; j_call: TRBJ2-2; cdr3_aa: CASRRQGLSTGELFF; cdr3_nt: TGTGCCAGTAGACGACAGGGGCTGAGCACCGGGGAGCTGTTTTTT
clone_size: .; v_call: TRBV18; cdr3_length: 14; d_call: .; j_call: TRBJ2-3; cdr3_aa: CASSPARSTDTQYF; cdr3_nt: TGTGCCAGCTCACCGGCACGCAGCACAGATACGCAGTATTTT
clone_size: .; v_call: TRBV5-6; cdr3_length: 16; d_call: .; j_call: TRBJ1-1; cdr3_aa: CASSLDPRLLNTEAFF; cdr3_nt: TGTGCCAGCAGCTTGGACCCCAGGCTCCTGAACACTGAAGCTTTCTTT
clone_size: .; v_call: TRBV19; cdr3_length: 16; d_call: TRBD2; j_call: TRBJ2-7; cdr3_aa: CASSIGLAGLPYEQYF; cdr3_nt: TGTGCCAGTAGTATTGGACTAGCGGGTCTACCCTACGAGCAGTACTTC
clone_size: .; v_call: TRBV6-6; cdr3_length: 12; d_call: .; j_call: TRBJ2-7; cdr3_aa: CASCLSPYEQYF; cdr3_nt: TGTGCCAGCTGCCTATCCCCCTACGAGCAGTACTTC
clone_size: .; v_call: TRBV19; cdr3_length: 15; d_call: .; j_call: TRBJ1-4; cdr3_aa: CASSPRQVTNEKLFF; cdr3_nt: TGTGCCAGTAGTCCCCGACAGGTCACAAATGAAAAACTGTTTTTT
clone_size: .; v_call: TRBV5-4; cdr3_length: 14; d_call: .; j_call: TRBJ2-2; cdr3_aa: CASSLVGPTGELFF; cdr3_nt: TGTGCCAGCAGCTTGGTTGGGCCCACCGGGGAGCTGTTTTTT
clone_size: .; v_call: TRBV5-1; cdr3_length: 15; d_call: TRBD2; j_call: TRBJ2-7; cdr3_aa: CASSLDGTSGSEQYF; cdr3_nt: TGCGCCAGCAGCTTGGACGGGACTAGCGGGTCCGAGCAGTACTTC
clone_size: .; v_call: TRBV20-1; cdr3_length: 8; d_call: .; j_call: TRBJ1-1; cdr3_aa: CSAIGAFF; cdr3_nt: TGCAGTGCCATCGGGGCTTTCTTT
clone_size: .; v_call: TRBV4-1; cdr3_length: 14; d_call: TRBD1; j_call: TRBJ1-2; cdr3_aa: CASSPSTGGYGYTF; cdr3_nt: TGCGCCAGCAGCCCGTCGACAGGGGGGTATGGCTACACCTTC
clone_size: .; v_call: TRBV21-1; cdr3_length: 17; d_call: .; j_call: TRBJ1-5; cdr3_aa: CASRGPVATLDHQPQHF; cdr3_nt: TGTGCCAGCAGAGGCCCCGTAGCTACATTGGATCATCAGCCCCAGCATTTT
clone_size: .; v_call: TRBV4-1; cdr3_length: 18; d_call: TRBD2; j_call: TRBJ2-1; cdr3_aa: CASSQPLLAGGSYNEQFF; cdr3_nt: TGCGCCAGCAGCCAACCACTCCTAGCGGGAGGTTCCTACAATGAGCAGTTCTTC
clone_size: .; v_call: TRBV29-1; cdr3_length: 13; d_call: .; j_call: TRBJ2-3; cdr3_aa: CSVSVARTDTQYF; cdr3_nt: TGCAGCGTTAGTGTAGCCCGCACAGATACGCAGTATTTT
clone_size: .; v_call: TRBV7-8; cdr3_length: 15; d_call: .; j_call: TRBJ2-3; cdr3_aa: CASSPGRSPRGTQYF; cdr3_nt: TGTGCCAGCAGCCCGGGCCGATCGCCCCGGGGTACGCAGTATTTT
clone_size: .; v_call: TRBV11-2; cdr3_length: 15; d_call: TRBD1; j_call: TRBJ1-3; cdr3_aa: CASSLRDSSGNTIYF; cdr3_nt: TGTGCCAGCAGCCTCCGGGACAGCTCTGGAAACACCATATATTTT
clone_size: .; v_call: TRBV13; cdr3_length: 14; d_call: .; j_call: TRBJ1-3; cdr3_aa: CASSFSSSGNTIYF; cdr3_nt: TGTGCCAGCTCCTTTTCCAGCTCTGGAAACACCATATATTTT
clone_size: .; v_call: TRBV19; cdr3_length: 16; d_call: .; j_call: TRBJ1-1; cdr3_aa: CASSIAGRGRDTEAFF; cdr3_nt: TGTGCCAGTAGTATAGCGGGCAGGGGACGGGACACTGAAGCTTTCTTT
clone_size: .; v_call: TRBV30; cdr3_length: 15; d_call: .; j_call: TRBJ1-5; cdr3_aa: CAWSVGGWSNQPQHF; cdr3_nt: TGTGCCTGGAGTGTAGGGGGATGGAGCAATCAGCCCCAGCATTTT
clone_size: few; v_call: TRBV6-1; cdr3_length: 13; d_call: TRBD1; j_call: TRBJ1-3; cdr3_aa: CAGGTGQRNTIYF; cdr3_nt: TGTGCCGGGGGCACGGGACAGCGAAACACCATATATTTT
clone_size: .; v_call: TRBV7-2; cdr3_length: 17; d_call: .; j_call: TRBJ1-2; cdr3_aa: CASSLVGQPSSNYGYTF; cdr3_nt: TGTGCCAGCAGCTTAGTGGGCCAGCCATCGTCGAACTATGGCTACACCTTC
clone_size: .; v_call: TRBV5-1; cdr3_length: 15; d_call: TRBD2; j_call: TRBJ2-1; cdr3_aa: CASSPGTSGSNEQFF; cdr3_nt: TGCGCCAGCAGCCCCGGGACTAGCGGGAGCAATGAGCAGTTCTTC
clone_size: .; v_call: TRBV6-1; cdr3_length: 14; d_call: TRBD2; j_call: TRBJ2-5; cdr3_aa: CASGGLAGKETQYF; cdr3_nt: TGTGCCAGCGGGGGACTAGCGGGAAAAGAGACCCAGTACTTC
clone_size: .; v_call: TRBV6-5; cdr3_length: 15; d_call: TRBD2; j_call: TRBJ2-1; cdr3_aa: CATGARGGYYNEQFF; cdr3_nt: TGTGCGACGGGTGCGCGGGGGGGATACTACAATGAGCAGTTCTTC